A single T cell receptor beta chain is shown here with its context. Under the authors' procedure: Estimation of nucleated cell counts was performed using reference gene primer amplification. Sequencing was performed with immunoSEQ multiplex PCR; in TCRdb, only in-frame clones are kept and a portion is missing. The V and J calls and clone size come from that table; D and trimming were worked out from the DNA. The data contain nearly 35,000 clones, around 87% of them seen just once; the ten biggest clones take up 44%. The CDR3 loop spans 12 amino acids. The germline V and J ends were trimmed by 3 bases and 12 bases, with 12 bases remaining between them. The sample is drawn from a study of blood T cell repertoires in COVID-19.

The receptor's source is a human donor in a cohort sampled during active COVID-19. The chain is built from TRBV12-3 or TRBV12-4 and TRBJ2-1, with a tentative D call TRBD1 (7 bases). The sequenced sample was peripheral blood. CDR3: CASSFGGGSQFF. The CDR3 nucleotides read TGTGCCAGCAGTTTCGGAGGGGGCTCGCAGTTCTTC.